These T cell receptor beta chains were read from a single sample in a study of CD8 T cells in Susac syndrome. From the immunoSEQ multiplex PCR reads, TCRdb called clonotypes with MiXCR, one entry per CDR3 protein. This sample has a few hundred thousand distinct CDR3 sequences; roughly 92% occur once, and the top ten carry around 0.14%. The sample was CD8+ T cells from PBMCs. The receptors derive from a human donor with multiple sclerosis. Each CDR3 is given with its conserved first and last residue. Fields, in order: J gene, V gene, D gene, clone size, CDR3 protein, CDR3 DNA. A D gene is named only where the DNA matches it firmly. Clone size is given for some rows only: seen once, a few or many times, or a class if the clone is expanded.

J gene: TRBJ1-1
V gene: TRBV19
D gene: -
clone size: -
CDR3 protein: CASNNFGPREAFF
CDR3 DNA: TGTGCCAGTAATAACTTTGGGCCCAGGGAAGCTTTCTTT

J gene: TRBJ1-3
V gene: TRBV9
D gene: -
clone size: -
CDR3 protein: CASSAPGQGGNTIYF
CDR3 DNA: TGTGCCAGCAGCGCCCCCGGCCAGGGAGGAAACACCATATATTTT

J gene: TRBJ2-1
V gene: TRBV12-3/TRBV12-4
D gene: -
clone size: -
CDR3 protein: CASSFGGYEQFF
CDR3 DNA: TGTGCCAGCAGTTTTGGGGGGTATGAGCAGTTCTTC

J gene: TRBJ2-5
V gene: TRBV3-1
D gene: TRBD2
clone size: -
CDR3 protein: CASSLLLAGGPTETQYF
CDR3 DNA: TGTGCCAGCAGCCTACTCCTAGCGGGAGGCCCAACAGAGACCCAGTACTTC

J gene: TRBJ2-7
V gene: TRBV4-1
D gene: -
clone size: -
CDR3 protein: CASSQVDGAYEQYF
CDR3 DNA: TGCGCCAGCAGCCAAGTTGACGGGGCCTACGAGCAGTACTTC

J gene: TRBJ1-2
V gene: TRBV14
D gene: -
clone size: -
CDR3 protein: CASSQRGFRGSNYGYTF
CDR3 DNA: TGTGCCAGCAGCCAAAGAGGCTTCAGGGGTTCCAACTATGGCTACACCTTC

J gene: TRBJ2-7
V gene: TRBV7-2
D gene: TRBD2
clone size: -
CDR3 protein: CASSFGAGGSNEQYF
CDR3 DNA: TGTGCCAGCAGCTTCGGAGCGGGAGGTTCTAACGAGCAGTACTTC

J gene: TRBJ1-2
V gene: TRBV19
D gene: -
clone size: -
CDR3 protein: CASSDTMGRRPVNYGYTF
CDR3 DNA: TGTGCCAGTAGTGACACCATGGGACGGAGGCCCGTTAACTATGGCTACACCTTC

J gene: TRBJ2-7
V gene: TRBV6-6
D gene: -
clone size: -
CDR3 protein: CASSRDSTYEQYF
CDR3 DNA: TGTGCCAGCAGTAGGGACTCAACCTACGAGCAGTACTTC

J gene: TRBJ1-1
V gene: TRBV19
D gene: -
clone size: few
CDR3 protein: CASSPQGNTEAFF
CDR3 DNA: TGTGCCAGTAGTCCACAAGGAAACACTGAAGCTTTCTTT

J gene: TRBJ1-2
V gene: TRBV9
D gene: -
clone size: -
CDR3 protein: CASMSANYGYTF
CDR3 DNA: TGTGCCAGCATGTCCGCTAACTATGGCTACACCTTC

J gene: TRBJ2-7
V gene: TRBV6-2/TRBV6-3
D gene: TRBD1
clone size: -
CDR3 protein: CASSFLSGQGPYEQYF
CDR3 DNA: TGTGCCAGCAGTTTTCTCTCTGGACAGGGCCCCTACGAGCAGTACTTC

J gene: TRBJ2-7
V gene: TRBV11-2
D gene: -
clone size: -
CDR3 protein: CASSPPQSSYEQYF
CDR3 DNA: TGTGCCAGCAGCCCCCCCCAGAGCTCCTACGAGCAGTACTTC

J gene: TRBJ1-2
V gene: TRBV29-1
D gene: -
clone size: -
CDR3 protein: CSVALEGYYGYTF
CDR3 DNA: TGCAGCGTTGCTTTGGAGGGGTACTATGGCTACACCTTC

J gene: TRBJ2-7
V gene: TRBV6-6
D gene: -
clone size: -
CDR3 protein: CASLAGSEQYF
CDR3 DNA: TGTGCCAGCCTGGCAGGGAGCGAGCAGTACTTC

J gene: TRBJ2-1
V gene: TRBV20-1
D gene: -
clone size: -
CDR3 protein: CSASSGGDEQFF
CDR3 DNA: TGCAGTGCCAGCAGCGGTGGGGATGAGCAGTTCTTC

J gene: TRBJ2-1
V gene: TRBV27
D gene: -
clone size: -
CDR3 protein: CASSVADYNEQFF
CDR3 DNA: TGTGCCAGCAGTGTGGCGGATTACAATGAGCAGTTCTTC

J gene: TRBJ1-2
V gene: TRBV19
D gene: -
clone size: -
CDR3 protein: CASRELANYGYTF
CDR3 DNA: TGTGCCAGTCGGGAGTTAGCTAACTATGGCTACACCTTC

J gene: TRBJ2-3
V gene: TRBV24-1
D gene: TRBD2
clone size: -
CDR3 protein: CATRPSGGDTQYF
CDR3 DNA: TGTGCCACCAGGCCTAGCGGGGGAGATACGCAGTATTTT

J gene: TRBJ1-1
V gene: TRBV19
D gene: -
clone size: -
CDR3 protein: CASSINRLGEAFF
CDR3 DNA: TGTGCCAGTAGTATAAACCGGTTGGGTGAAGCTTTCTTT

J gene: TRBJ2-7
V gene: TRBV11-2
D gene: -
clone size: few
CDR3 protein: CASSSGAGPGEQYF
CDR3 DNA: TGTGCCAGCAGCTCTGGGGCGGGGCCCGGCGAGCAGTACTTC

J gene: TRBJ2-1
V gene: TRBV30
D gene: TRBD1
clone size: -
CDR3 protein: CAWYPGQGFENEQFF
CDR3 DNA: TGTGCCTGGTATCCGGGACAGGGGTTCGAAAATGAGCAGTTCTTC

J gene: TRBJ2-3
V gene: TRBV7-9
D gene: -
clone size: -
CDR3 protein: CASHRLLGTDTQYF
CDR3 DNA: TGTGCCAGTCATCGTCTTCTAGGGACAGATACGCAGTATTTT

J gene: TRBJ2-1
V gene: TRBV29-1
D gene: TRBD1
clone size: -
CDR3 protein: CSVPQGQGVNEQFF
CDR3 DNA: TGCAGCGTGCCCCAGGGACAGGGGGTCAATGAGCAGTTCTTC

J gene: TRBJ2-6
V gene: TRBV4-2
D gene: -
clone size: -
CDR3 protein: CASRDGSGANVLTF
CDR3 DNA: TGTGCCAGCAGGGACGGCTCTGGGGCCAACGTCCTGACTTTC

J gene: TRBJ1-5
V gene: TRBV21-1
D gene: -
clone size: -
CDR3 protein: CASSSGGYSNQPQHF
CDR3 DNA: TGTGCCAGCAGCTCCGGGGGCTATAGCAATCAGCCCCAGCATTTT

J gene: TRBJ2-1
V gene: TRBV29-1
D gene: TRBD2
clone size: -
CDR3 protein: CSVDPPSGQHNEQFF
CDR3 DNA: TGCAGCGTTGACCCCCCTAGCGGGCAACACAATGAGCAGTTCTTC

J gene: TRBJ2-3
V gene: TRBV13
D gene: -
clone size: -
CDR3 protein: CASSSRGRADTQYF
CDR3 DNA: TGTGCCAGCAGCTCTCGGGGTCGCGCAGATACGCAGTATTTT

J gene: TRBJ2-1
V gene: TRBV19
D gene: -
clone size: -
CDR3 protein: CASSIGGYEQFF
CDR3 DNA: TGTGCCAGTAGTATAGGGGGTTATGAGCAGTTCTTC

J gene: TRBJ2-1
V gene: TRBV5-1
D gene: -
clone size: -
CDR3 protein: CASSSGASDNEQFF
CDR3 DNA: TGCGCCAGCAGCTCGGGGGCTAGCGACAATGAGCAGTTCTTC

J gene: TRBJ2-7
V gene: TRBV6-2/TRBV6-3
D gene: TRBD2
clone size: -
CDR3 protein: CASSYRAGAYEQYF
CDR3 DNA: TGTGCCAGCAGTTACAGGGCGGGAGCCTACGAGCAGTACTTC

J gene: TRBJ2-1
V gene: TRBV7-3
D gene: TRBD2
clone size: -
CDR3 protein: CASSLSGGEHNEQFF
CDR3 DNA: TGTGCCAGCAGCTTAAGTGGGGGGGAGCACAATGAGCAGTTCTTC

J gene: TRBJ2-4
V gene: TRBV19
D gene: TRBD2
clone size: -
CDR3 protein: CASSAGGWNIQYF
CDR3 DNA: TGTGCCAGTTCAGCGGGAGGGTGGAACATTCAGTACTTC

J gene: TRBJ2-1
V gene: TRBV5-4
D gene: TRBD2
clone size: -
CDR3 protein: CASSAGGFNEQFF
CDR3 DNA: TGTGCCAGCAGCGCGGGGGGTTTCAATGAGCAGTTCTTC

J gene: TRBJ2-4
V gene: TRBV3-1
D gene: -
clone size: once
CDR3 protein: CASSQDPKTETKNIQYF
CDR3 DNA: TGTGCCAGCAGCCAAGATCCGAAGACAGAGACTAAAAACATTCAGTACTTC

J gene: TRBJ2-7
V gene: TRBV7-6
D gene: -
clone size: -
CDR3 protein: CASSRLVEYGEQYF
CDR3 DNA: TGTGCCAGCAGCCGGTTGGTGGAATATGGCGAGCAGTACTTC

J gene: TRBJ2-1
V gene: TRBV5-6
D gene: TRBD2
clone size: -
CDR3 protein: CASSLAGEDNEQFF
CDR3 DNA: TGTGCCAGCAGCTTAGCGGGAGAAGACAATGAGCAGTTCTTC

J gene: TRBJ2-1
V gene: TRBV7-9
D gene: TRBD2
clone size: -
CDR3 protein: CASSFLAGDNEQFF
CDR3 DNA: TGTGCCAGCAGCTTCCTAGCGGGGGACAATGAGCAGTTCTTC

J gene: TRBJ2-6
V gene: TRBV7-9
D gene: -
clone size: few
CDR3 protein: CASSSLEGAGANVLTF
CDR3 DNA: TGTGCCAGCAGCTCGTTGGAGGGCGCGGGGGCCAACGTCCTGACTTTC

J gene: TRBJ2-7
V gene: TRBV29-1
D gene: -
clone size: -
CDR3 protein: CSVGAGGHSYEQYF
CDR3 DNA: TGCAGCGTGGGCGCTGGGGGGCATAGCTACGAGCAGTACTTC

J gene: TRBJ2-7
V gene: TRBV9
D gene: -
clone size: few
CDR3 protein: CASSDTGFSYEQYF
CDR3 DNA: TGTGCCAGCAGCGACACAGGGTTCTCCTACGAGCAGTACTTC

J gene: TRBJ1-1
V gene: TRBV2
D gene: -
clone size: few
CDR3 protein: CASLQGRNTEAFF
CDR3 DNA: TGTGCCAGCCTTCAGGGACGGAACACTGAAGCTTTCTTT

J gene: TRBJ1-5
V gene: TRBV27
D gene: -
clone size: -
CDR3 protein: CASSLSGPTQPQHF
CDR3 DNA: TGTGCCAGCAGTTTATCGGGACCTACCCAGCCCCAGCATTTT

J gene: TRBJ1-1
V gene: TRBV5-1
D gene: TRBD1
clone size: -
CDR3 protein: CASSLGQGIEAFF
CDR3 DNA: TGCGCCAGCAGCCTTGGACAGGGTATTGAAGCTTTCTTT

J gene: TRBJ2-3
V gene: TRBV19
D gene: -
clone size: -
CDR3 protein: CASSIRDQDTQYF
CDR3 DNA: TGTGCCAGTAGTATCAGGGATCAAGATACGCAGTATTTT

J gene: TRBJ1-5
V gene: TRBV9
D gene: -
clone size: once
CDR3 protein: CASSRGGAYQPQHF
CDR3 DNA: TGTGCCAGCAGCAGGGGGGGGGCCTATCAGCCCCAGCATTTT

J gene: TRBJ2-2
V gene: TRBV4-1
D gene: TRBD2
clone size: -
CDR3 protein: CASTGTSASRDTGELFF
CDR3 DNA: TGCGCCAGCACCGGGACTAGCGCCTCAAGGGACACCGGGGAGCTGTTTTTT

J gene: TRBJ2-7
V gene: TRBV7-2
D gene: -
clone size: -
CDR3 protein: CASSFYTGAYEQYF
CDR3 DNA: TGTGCCAGCAGCTTTTACACGGGGGCCTACGAGCAGTACTTC

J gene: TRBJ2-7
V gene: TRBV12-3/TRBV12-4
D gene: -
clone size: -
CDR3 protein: CASSAGSDHEQYF
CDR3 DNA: TGTGCCAGCTCGGCTGGGTCTGATCACGAGCAGTACTTC

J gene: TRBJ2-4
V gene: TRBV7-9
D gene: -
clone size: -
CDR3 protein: CASSGLVNIQYF
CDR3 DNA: TGTGCCAGCAGCGGACTGGTAAACATTCAGTACTTC

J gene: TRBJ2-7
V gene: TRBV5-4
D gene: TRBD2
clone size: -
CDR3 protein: CASRAWGRGGYYEQYF
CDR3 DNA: TGTGCCAGCAGAGCTTGGGGGAGGGGCGGGTACTACGAGCAGTACTTC

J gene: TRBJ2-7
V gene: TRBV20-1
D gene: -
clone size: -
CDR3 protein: CSASPLGDIGYEQYF
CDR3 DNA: TGCAGTGCCTCTCCTTTAGGGGACATCGGCTACGAGCAGTACTTC

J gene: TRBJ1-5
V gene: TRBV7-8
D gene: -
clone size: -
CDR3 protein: CASSFGGLVQPQHF
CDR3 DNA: TGTGCCAGCAGCTTCGGGGGGCTGGTTCAGCCCCAGCATTTT